A selection of T cell receptor beta chains follows, all from one sample in a study of T cell changes during pregnancy in multiple sclerosis. Sequencing used immunoSEQ multiplex PCR; TCRdb keeps in-frame clones, though not all of them. The sample has about 83,000 clones, 90% to 95% seen once. The source was PBMCs, collected in the first trimester of pregnancy. These receptors were obtained from a female donor in good health, serving as a control in a pregnancy study. Some clones in this sample may be carry-over from other donors' samples. Each CDR3 is given with its conserved first and last residue.

J	V	CDR3
TRBJ1-6	TRBV19	CASRWGTTNNSPLHF
TRBJ2-3	TRBV5-1	CASTTGFEGDTQYF
TRBJ2-7	TRBV5-5	CASSFRLAGAYEQYF
TRBJ2-7	TRBV2	CASSLDTSYEQYF
TRBJ2-4	TRBV30	CAWSPGNTKNIQYF
TRBJ2-5	TRBV9	CASSVAGVEETQYF
TRBJ2-5	TRBV28	CASSPLAGGPGETQYF
TRBJ2-1	TRBV6-1	CASSQRGDHNEQFF
TRBJ2-1	TRBV2	CASSEAPAWTSGGSSYNEQFF
TRBJ2-3	TRBV7-2	CASSLGGLSTDTQYF
TRBJ2-7	TRBV28	CASSPSSYEQYF
TRBJ2-5	TRBV7-9	CASSLGGRGETQYF
TRBJ1-2	TRBV5-6	CASSLAPAGDGYGYTF
TRBJ1-6	TRBV11-2	CASSPSLRGDNSPLHF
TRBJ1-1	TRBV28	CASSGQGNTEAFF
TRBJ2-1	TRBV7-2	CASSLVVGGVDEQFF
TRBJ1-5	TRBV2	CASSEATGGSNQPQHF
TRBJ1-4	TRBV9	CASSVGGRGDEKLFF
TRBJ1-6	TRBV5-1	CASTRGSYNSPLHF
TRBJ2-3	TRBV5-1	CASSLEGSGGWDTQYF
TRBJ1-1	TRBV11-2	CASSLDIGGQAFF
TRBJ1-1	TRBV27	CASRGPNTEAFF
TRBJ2-7	TRBV7-9	CASSLTGGGYEQYF
TRBJ1-4	TRBV15	CATSRETGENEKLFF
TRBJ1-6	TRBV19	CASSGRQSSYNSPLHF
TRBJ2-3	TRBV19	CASSMTGYITDTQYF
TRBJ2-7	TRBV28	CAGKPGQGYEQYF
TRBJ1-5	TRBV6-5	CASRAATSQPQHF
TRBJ2-5	TRBV5-1	CASSDGVDGETQYF
TRBJ2-7	TRBV7-2	CASSLGSAPLEQYF
TRBJ1-2	TRBV10-3	CAISEGTGDYGYTF
TRBJ2-3	TRBV6-5	CASSPWRGGTDTQYF
TRBJ1-5	TRBV7-9	CASSSQGLGNQPQHF
TRBJ2-1	TRBV2	CASSPRAGGRNEQFF
TRBJ1-1	TRBV11-2	CASSPNRGRTEAFF
TRBJ1-1	TRBV6-5	CASTLNRDTEAFF
TRBJ2-4	TRBV7-2	CASSQVSGTKNIQYF
TRBJ1-5	TRBV1	CTSSQIPGQGGQPQHF
TRBJ2-7	TRBV25-1	CASSEYDSGGRGSYEQYF
TRBJ1-2	TRBV5-5	CASSLDRSFYGYTF
TRBJ2-6	TRBV6-1	CASGMTSSGANVLTF
TRBJ2-5	TRBV19	CASSPLASPEETQYF
TRBJ2-7	TRBV15	CATSRRGTGLGEQYF
TRBJ2-3	TRBV23-1	CASSPWPTDTQYF
TRBJ2-6	TRBV5-6	CASSSVAFVLTF
TRBJ2-1	TRBV11-2	CASSGGIYNEQFF
TRBJ2-1	TRBV6-6	CASSLWTGSYNEQFF